The next 20 T cell receptor beta chains were all read from a single sample in a study of T-cell memory formation after mild COVID-19. TCRdb re-called the 5' RACE reads with MiXCR, one entry per CDR3 protein. The table includes roughly 480,000 distinct CDR3 sequences, 20% to 25% detected once. The sequenced sample was PBMCs or a T cell subset sorted from them (not recorded which). These receptor sequences come from an adult woman who had mild COVID-19 (a few samples of this study predate the infection). Cell type and time point are not known.

The chain has TRBV5-6 and TRBJ1-1; the D is unclear. CDR3 size: 14 residues. CDR1 SGHDT and CDR2 YYEEEE come from the germline V gene. V was trimmed by 7 bases and J by 1 base, leaving 14 bases between them. The CDR3 DNA follows: TGTGCCAGCTCTTCTGGGCCCTGGAACACTGAAGCTTTCTTT. Translated, it gives CASSSGPWNTEAFF.

This clonotype was seen more than once but under ten times. For the CDR3, the DNA is TGCAGTGCTAGGAGGGGGGAGAGGGACACCGGGGAGCTGTTTTTT. It is translated as CSARRGERDTGELFF. The rearrangement links TRBV20-1 to TRBJ2-2; D is possibly TRBD1 or TRBD2 (6 bases each). The CDR3 length is 15 residues. Per the germline V gene, CDR1 is DFQATT and CDR2 is SNEGSKA (reference sequence). V was clipped by 3 bases and J by 3 bases, with 14 bases between them.

This clonotype has only a few counts. The chain employs TRBV7-9 and TRBJ2-5; TRBD2 is a possible D gene (5 bases). The germline V gene encodes CDR1 SEHNR and CDR2 FQNEAQ (reference sequence). Trimming shortened V by 8 bases and J by 3 bases, and 19 bases separated the two germline ends. The CDR3 totals 15 residues. In DNA form, the CDR3 reads TGTGCCAGCTCAGCTGGAGGCGGCGGAAAAGAGACCCAGTACTTC. This gives the protein CASSAGGGGKETQYF.

The chain couples TRBV7-6 to TRBJ1-6; unclear D gene. Germline loops: CDR1 SGHVS, CDR2 FNYEAQ. The CDR3 covers 15 residues. With 6 bases removed from V and 5 bases from J, the gap between germline ends came to 14 bases. The CDR3: CASRDGGRNNSPLHF. The CDR3 DNA sequence: TGTGCCAGCAGGGATGGAGGGCGGAATAATTCACCCCTCCACTTT.

The V gene is TRBV24-1, the J gene TRBJ2-1, with 11 bases matching TRBD1. Per germline, CDR1 KGHDR and CDR2 SFDVKD. The CDR3 sequence is 13 residues long. V gave up 9 bases and J gave up 9 bases; unmatched junction bases: 6. DNA for the CDR3: TGTGCCACCGGGACAGGGGGTAGGGGTGAGCAGTTCTTC. Amino acid sequence: CATGTGGRGEQFF.

This clonotype was counted a few times. The rearrangement joins TRBV18 to TRBJ1-2; TRBD1 might be the D (6 bases). V dropped 2 bases and J dropped 6 bases, with 16 bases sitting between them. The germline CDR1 and CDR2 sequences are KGHSH and LQKENI. CDR3 length: 15 amino acids. This chain's CDR3 is CASSPTGSYDNGYTF. CDR3 bases: TGTGCCAGCTCACCAACAGGGTCTTATGATAATGGCTACACCTTC. The full variable domain, completed using reference TRBV18 and TRBJ1-2, is NAGVMQNPRHLVRRRGQEARLRCSPMKGHSHVYWYRQLPEEGLKFMVYLQKENIIDESGMPKERFSAEFPKEGPSILRIQQVVRGDSAAYFCASSPTGSYDNGYTFGSGTRLTVV.

This clonotype was detected a few times. The J gene is TRBJ2-1, the V gene TRBV12-3 or TRBV12-4; no clear D gene. The CDR3 contains 15 residues. Trimming shortened V by 2 bases and J by 0 bases, and 8 bases separated the two germline ends. The CDR3 loop reads CASSLPQLSYNEQFF. The CDR3 DNA follows: TGTGCCAGCAGTTTACCTCAACTCTCCTACAATGAGCAGTTCTTC.

In this sample, this clonotype turned up many times. This chain joins TRBV30 and TRBJ2-1, with TRBD2 identical over 8 bases. V was clipped by 0 bases and J by 6 bases; unmatched bases: 7. Germline assignment: CDR1 GTSNPN and CDR2 SVGIG (reference sequence). The CDR3 extends over 15 amino acids. CDR3 protein: CAWSVIRGGSNEQFF. Written as DNA, the CDR3 is TGTGCCTGGAGTGTAATCCGGGGGGGAAGCAATGAGCAGTTCTTC.

J is TRBJ1-2 and V is TRBV20-1, with D hard to call. This CDR3 has 13 residues. Trimming left V 7 bases short and J 2 bases short, with 14 bases between. Germline V gives CDR1 DFQATT, CDR2 SNEGSKA (reference sequence). The CDR3 DNA follows: TGCAGTGATCCAAACGACGGGAACTATGGCTACACCTTC. As protein: CSDPNDGNYGYTF.

The rearrangement joins TRBV6-5 to TRBJ2-7, with D possibly TRBD1 on 5 matching bases. CDR1 and CDR2 from the germline V gene are MNHEY and SVGAGI. The CDR3 has 12 amino acids. The V end was cut by 10 bases, the J end by 7 bases, with 17 bases between. The CDR3 loop reads CATRKGVAEQYF. In nucleotides, the CDR3 is TGTGCCACCAGAAAAGGGGTCGCGGAGCAGTACTTC.

The rearrangement joins TRBV7-8 to TRBJ2-1; TRBD1 is a possible D gene (5 bases). The CDR3 sequence is 14 residues long. V lost 5 bases and J lost 3, with 11 bases in between. Germline values: CDR1 SGHVS, CDR2 FQNEAQ. This chain's CDR3 is CASSPWGFYNEQFF. In DNA form, the CDR3 reads TGTGCCAGCAGCCCTTGGGGCTTCTACAATGAGCAGTTCTTC. Supplemented by reference TRBV7-8 and TRBJ2-1, the full variable domain reads GAGVSQSPRYKVAKRGQDVALRCDPISGHVSLFWYQQALGQGPEFLTYFQNEAQLDKSGLPSDRFFAERPEGSVSTLKIQRTQQEDSAVYLCASSPWGFYNEQFFGPGTRLTVL.

The rearrangement joins TRBV6-6 to TRBJ2-7; 8 bases map to TRBD1. Germline V gene lookup returns CDR1 MNHNY and CDR2 SVGAGI (reference sequence). V shed 2 bases and J 5 bases; nucleotides not matched to a gene: 5. This CDR3 has 14 residues. The CDR3 loop is CASSYMGQVHEQYF. Written as DNA, the CDR3 is TGTGCCAGCAGTTACATGGGACAGGTCCACGAGCAGTACTTC.

This clonotype was observed a few times. The chain links TRBV2 to TRBJ2-3; weak D call: TRBD2 (5 bases). Germline V lookup: CDR1 SNHLY, CDR2 FYNNEI. Trimming took 3 bases from V and 6 from J, leaving 7 bases between them. The CDR3 is made up of 12 amino acids. CDR3 sequence reads: CASSEEADTQYF. DNA for the CDR3: TGTGCCAGCAGTGAGGAGGCGGATACGCAGTATTTT.

This rearrangement joins TRBV4-3 to TRBJ2-7; weak D call: TRBD2 (5 bases). The CDR3 consists of 16 residues. The V gene lost 0 bases and the J gene lost 5 bases, with 17 bases spanning the gap. The germline V gene has CDR1 LGHNA and CDR2 YSLEER. CDR3 sequence (DNA): TGCGCCAGCAGCCAAGACCCCCCCGGGGTTGGGAACGAGCAGTACTTC. This translates into CASSQDPPGVGNEQYF.

The chain combines TRBV12-3 or TRBV12-4 with TRBJ2-2; 8 bases are a match to TRBD2. The CDR3 sequence is 17 residues long. V trimming: 4 bases; J trimming: 5 bases; junction bases outside the gene matches: 12. The CDR3 loop reads CASSYPRGARGTGELFF. CDR3 coding DNA: TGTGCCAGCAGTTATCCGCGGGGGGCCCGTGGGACCGGGGAGCTGTTTTTT.

The chain is built from TRBV5-6 and TRBJ2-7; 7 bases match TRBD2. The CDR3 runs to 22 residues. CDR1 and CDR2 from the germline V gene are SGHDT and YYEEEE. V shed 5 bases, J shed 3 bases, and the junction held 32 bases outside the gene matches. The CDR3 region is CASRSPPPRGPESSSGRYEQYF. CDR3 in DNA: TGTGCCAGCAGATCCCCCCCTCCGCGGGGCCCCGAGTCATCTAGCGGACGCTACGAGCAGTACTTC. The full variable domain, in which reference TRBV5-6 and TRBJ2-7 provide the parts outside the CDR3, is DAGVTQSPTHLIKTRGQQVTLRCSPKSGHDTVSWYQQALGQGPQFIFQYYEEEERQRGNFPDRFSGHQFPNYSSELNVNALLLGDSALYLCASRSPPPRGPESSSGRYEQYFGPGTRLTVT.

This rearrangement joins TRBV6-2 or TRBV6-3 to TRBJ1-1; D is perhaps TRBD1 (5 bases). The CDR3 loop spans 14 amino acids. Germline lookup yields CDR1 MNHEY and CDR2 SVGEGT. Trimming removed 5 bases at V and 3 bases at J, with 13 bases between. The CDR3 nucleotides read TGTGCCAGCAGTCCCTTGGGCAGGGACACTGAAGCTTTCTTT. It specifies CASSPLGRDTEAFF.

J is TRBJ2-1 and V is TRBV4-3, with 9 bases fitting TRBD1. Unmatched junction bases numbered 6, after V lost 4 bases and J lost 8 bases. The CDR3 runs 14 residues. Germline V gene lookup returns CDR1 LGHNA and CDR2 YSLEER. The CDR3 nucleotides are TGCGCCAGCAGCCTGGGACAGGGTAGTTATGAGCAGTTCTTC. Its translation: CASSLGQGSYEQFF.

This clonotype was seen repeatedly, ten times or more. V gene TRBV29-1 combines with J gene TRBJ1-2; D remains ambiguous. V lost 4 bases and J 4 bases, leaving 13 bases between the germline ends. CDR1 and CDR2 from the germline V gene are SQVTM and ANQGSEA. There are 13 residues in the CDR3. CDR3 loop: CSVVLVGIYGYTF. The CDR3 DNA follows: TGCAGCGTTGTCCTAGTGGGGATCTATGGCTACACCTTC.

This clonotype was counted a few times. The chain recombines TRBV7-9 with TRBJ2-5; 10 positions match TRBD1. CDR1 is SEHNR, CDR2 FQNEAQ, per germline (reference sequence). V gave up 5 bases and J gave up 3 bases; unmatched junction bases: 6. This CDR3 comprises 15 residues. CDR3 nucleotides: TGTGCCAGCAGCACCCCCGGGACAGGGGAAGAGACCCAGTACTTC. Translating gives CASSTPGTGEETQYF.